The sequence of this TCR beta chain was determined in a study of CD8+ T cells in alopecia areata. Turning to the study itself: Those treated were given oral tofacitinib at 5 to 10 mg twice daily. Patients given treatment had severity scored by the percentage of scalp area affected. General study findings and limits: During tofacitinib treatment, many expanded lesional clones remained in scalp and blood.

For this clone: Antigen: not known.

Treatment defined: oral pan-JAK inhibitor, 5-10 mg twice daily. Collection of lesional scalp punch biopsies and peripheral blood was performed in alopecia areata patients. CDR3 length: 14 residues. Trimming cost V 0 bases and J 5 bases, with 10 bases left between them. Germline V gene sequence: CDR1 MGHRA, CDR2 YSYEKL. cDNA reverse transcribed from extracted RNA served as the sequencing template. The repertoire was sequenced with immunoSEQ multiplex PCR; TCRdb's copy has only in-frame clones and lacks some. Among around 290,000 clones, roughly 64% were seen once, and the ten largest hold more than 1.5%.

The chain recombines TRBV4-1 with TRBJ1-2; D gene ambiguous. The sequencing here drew on CD4+ T cells sorted from blood, taken at week 24, from a patient treated with tofacitinib. This clonotype was obtained from a human donor with alopecia areata. CDR3 DNA sequence: TGCGCCAGCAGCCAAGAAGCGGCAGGATATGGCTACACCTTC. Encoded protein: CASSQEAAGYGYTF.